These 24 T cell receptor beta chains were all obtained from the same sample, sequenced in a study of T cell responses to AZD1222 COVID-19 vaccine. Repertoires were generated with immunoSEQ multiplex PCR, while TCRdb's copy carries only in-frame clones and drops some. This sample has more than 110,000 clones, with around 90% found just once. The source was peripheral blood, collected on day 0 of AZD1222 vaccination. These receptors came from an adult in good health.

This clone is a singleton in its sample. The chain joins TRBV7-8 to TRBJ1-5; D is unresolved. Trimming removed 1 base at V and 1 base at J, with 5 bases between. The CDR3 loop spans 14 amino acids. Germline V gene lookup returns CDR1 SGHVS and CDR2 FQNEAQ. CDR3 amino acids: CASSLDWSNQPQHF. CDR3 sequence (DNA): TGTGCCAGCAGCTTAGATTGGAGCAATCAGCCCCAGCATTTT.

V is TRBV11-3 and J is TRBJ1-2, with 9 bases aligning to TRBD1. The CDR3 extends over 18 amino acids. V dropped 3 bases and J dropped 5; count of bases not matched to a gene: 16. Germline V lookup: CDR1 SGHNT, CDR2 YENEEA. The CDR3 here is CASSFASAGQGFDYGYTF. CDR3 coding DNA: TGTGCCAGCAGCTTTGCATCAGCGGGACAGGGTTTTGATTATGGCTACACCTTC.

The V call is TRBV11-3, the J call TRBJ2-7, with D tentatively TRBD2 (6 bases). The germline V gene has CDR1 SGHNT and CDR2 YENEEA. Deletions cut 3 bases from V and 3 bases from J, with 12 bases between. The CDR3 is made up of 14 amino acids. The CDR3 bases are TGTGCCAGCAGCTTCGGGGGACTTTTCTACGAGCAGTACTTC. Protein sequence: CASSFGGLFYEQYF.

The V gene is TRBV2, the J gene TRBJ1-5; D call uncertain. CDR3 length equals 13 residues. Germline lookup yields CDR1 SNHLY and CDR2 FYNNEI. V was pared by 8 bases and J by 1 base, with 9 bases between. This CDR3 reads CASGVESNQPQHF. The CDR3 DNA follows: TGTGCCAGCGGGGTGGAAAGCAATCAGCCCCAGCATTTT.

This chain connects TRBV4-2 to TRBJ2-7; no definite D call. This CDR3 is built from 12 residues. V lost 1 base and J 5 bases, leaving 6 bases between the germline ends. Germline lookup yields CDR1 LGHNA and CDR2 YNFKEQ. The CDR3: CASSQADHEQYF. The DNA for the CDR3 is TGTGCCAGCAGCCAAGCGGACCACGAGCAGTACTTC.

The genes are TRBV6-1 and TRBJ1-2; the D is unclear. Germline loops: CDR1 MNHNS, CDR2 SASEGT. V was clipped by 1 base and J by 6 bases, with 15 bases between them. CDR3 length: 15 residues. CDR3 protein: CASSEGYPDGDGYTF. The CDR3, as DNA: TGTGCCAGCAGTGAAGGGTACCCGGACGGGGATGGCTACACCTTC.

This rearrangement joins TRBV27 to TRBJ2-2, with D unresolved. Germline V gene sequence: CDR1 MNHEY, CDR2 SMNVEV (reference sequence). This CDR3 has 16 residues. Trimming left V 3 bases short and J 3 bases short, with 14 bases between. CDR3 protein: CASSFVRPGYTGELFF. CDR3 bases: TGTGCCAGCAGTTTTGTCCGGCCGGGTTACACCGGGGAGCTGTTTTTT.

CDR3 coding DNA: TGTGCCAGCAGCTTAGAACAGGCACATCAGCCCCAGCATTTT. Translation gives CASSLEQAHQPQHF. The chain links TRBV7-2 to TRBJ1-5, with D tentatively TRBD1 (5 bases). The CDR3 extends over 14 amino acids. Per the germline V gene, CDR1 is SGHTA and CDR2 is FQGNSA. Trimming left V 1 base short and J 5 bases short, with 9 bases between.

This clone was picked up one time. The chain carries TRBV21-1 and TRBJ1-1. TRBV21-1 is given as a pseudogene. The CDR3 totals 11 residues. CDR3: CASTIRTEAFF. The CDR3 DNA sequence: TGTGCCAGCACAATTCGCACTGAAGCTTTCTTT.

The chain uses TRBV19 and TRBJ2-6; 8 bases match TRBD1. After removal of 6 bases from V and 0 bases from J, the junction contained 1 base not matched to a gene. CDR1 is LNHDA, CDR2 SQIVND, per germline (reference sequence). The CDR3 is 15 residues long. The CDR3 coding sequence is TGTGCCAGTAGACAGGGGGACTCTGGGGCCAACGTCCTGACTTTC. Translated: CASRQGDSGANVLTF.

V gene TRBV5-1 combines with J gene TRBJ1-1, with no clear D. The germline V gene encodes CDR1 SGHRS and CDR2 YFSETQ. The CDR3 runs 12 residues. Trimming cost V 4 bases and J 7 bases, with 11 bases left between them. CDR3 in amino acids: CASSPGSGEAFF. In DNA, the CDR3 is TGCGCCAGCAGCCCGGGGTCGGGTGAAGCTTTCTTT.

V gene TRBV5-6 combines with J gene TRBJ1-1, with D perhaps matching TRBD1 (5 bases). The length of the CDR3 is 17 residues. Germline lookup yields CDR1 SGHDT and CDR2 YYEEEE. V shed 3 bases and J shed 5 bases, with 23 bases lying between them. The CDR3 coding sequence is TGTGCCAGCAGCTCCGCCCGACAGTCCTACGGGGCTACTGAAGCTTTCTTT. Translation: CASSSARQSYGATEAFF. Supplemented by reference TRBV5-6 and TRBJ1-1, the full variable domain reads DAGVTQSPTHLIKTRGQQVTLRCSPKSGHDTVSWYQQALGQGPQFIFQYYEEEERQRGNFPDRFSGHQFPNYSSELNVNALLLGDSALYLCASSSARQSYGATEAFFGQGTRLTVV.

The V call is TRBV15, the J call TRBJ1-2; a weak D match, TRBD1 (5 bases). Per germline, CDR1 LNHNV and CDR2 YYDKDF (reference sequence). The CDR3 spans 14 residues. V was trimmed by 0 bases and J by 7 bases, leaving 12 bases between them. Here the CDR3 reads CATSRDVQGIGYTF. The CDR3, as DNA: TGTGCCACCAGCAGAGATGTCCAGGGAATTGGCTACACCTTC.

The chain couples TRBV6-5 to TRBJ2-1; D could derive from TRBD1 or TRBD2 (5 bases each). The CDR3 extends over 11 amino acids. The germline V and J ends were trimmed by 11 bases and 8 bases, with 13 bases remaining between them. Germline CDR1 reads MNHEY; CDR2 reads SVGAGI. This CDR3 is CASIGTYEQFF. CDR3 nucleotides: TGTGCCTCCATTGGGACCTATGAGCAGTTCTTC.

V usage is TRBV27 and J usage is TRBJ1-1; D unresolved. The V end was cut by 5 bases, the J end by 6 bases, with 13 bases between. In germline, CDR1 is MNHEY, CDR2 SMNVEV (reference sequence). This CDR3 has 13 residues. The CDR3 nucleotides read TGTGCCAGCAGTCAGAGATCCGGGGCTGAAGCTTTCTTT. Its translation is CASSQRSGAEAFF.

The V call is TRBV18, the J call TRBJ1-1, with a possible D match to TRBD1 (6 bases). The germline V and J ends were trimmed by 3 bases and 5 bases, with 13 bases remaining between them. This CDR3 comprises 14 residues. Germline lookup yields CDR1 KGHSH and CDR2 LQKENI. CDR3 sequence (DNA): TGTGCCAGCTCACCTACAGGGAGTAGAACTGAAGCTTTCTTT. It is translated as CASSPTGSRTEAFF.

This clone was counted a single time. This sequence joins TRBV6-4 and TRBJ2-1, with 8 bases matching TRBD2. The V gene's germline CDR1 is MRHNA and CDR2 SNTAGT. J lost 8 bases, V lost 0 bases, and 9 bases had no gene match. The CDR3 runs 16 residues. CDR3 sequence (DNA): TGTGCCAGCAGTGACTCGACGGGGGGGGAGATTGATGAGCAGTTCTTC. This encodes CASSDSTGGEIDEQFF.

V usage is TRBV9 and J usage is TRBJ2-1; D perhaps matches TRBD2 (6 bases). The CDR3 covers 14 residues. V gave up 0 bases and J gave up 10 bases, with 14 bases separating them. Germline V CDR1 and CDR2: SGDLS, YYNGEE. CDR3 loop: CASSVGREPAEQFF. The DNA for the CDR3 is TGTGCCAGCAGCGTAGGGAGGGAACCAGCCGAGCAGTTCTTC.

The chain uses TRBV7-9 and TRBJ2-3, with D tentatively TRBD1 or TRBD2 (5 bases each). CDR3 length: 15 amino acids. V was shortened by 1 base and J by 4 bases, with 12 bases between the two germline ends. In germline, CDR1 is SEHNR, CDR2 FQNEAQ (reference sequence). The CDR3 reads CASSLESGRADTQYF. CDR3 sequence (DNA): TGTGCCAGCAGCTTAGAGTCGGGGCGGGCAGATACGCAGTATTTT.

The gene calls are TRBV30 and TRBJ1-2; TRBD1 matches 7 bases. V dropped 0 bases and J dropped 0; count of bases not matched to a gene: 7. From germline, CDR1 is GTSNPN and CDR2 SVGIG (reference sequence). This CDR3 region has 16 residues. The chain's CDR3 is CAWSVGWDSANYGYTF. As DNA, the CDR3 is TGTGCCTGGAGTGTTGGTTGGGACAGCGCTAACTATGGCTACACCTTC. Drawing the rest from reference TRBV30 and TRBJ1-2, the complete variable domain is SQTIHQWPATLVQPVGSPLSLECTVEGTSNPNLYWYRQAAGRGLQLLFYSVGIGQISSEVPQNLSASRPQDRQFILSSKKLLLSDSGFYLCAWSVGWDSANYGYTFGSGTRLTVV.

This chain links TRBV5-1 with TRBJ1-5; D perhaps matches TRBD1 (6 bases). CDR3 length: 15 residues. With 4 bases removed from V and 2 bases from J, the gap between germline ends came to 13 bases. Germline V gene lookup returns CDR1 SGHRS and CDR2 YFSETQ. This CDR3 reads CASSPGGPGNQPQHF. The CDR3 DNA reads TGCGCCAGCAGCCCCGGGGGGCCGGGCAATCAGCCCCAGCATTTT. Based on the CDR3 plus reference TRBV5-1 and TRBJ1-5, the full variable domain is KAGVTQTPRYLIKTRGQQVTLSCSPISGHRSVSWYQQTPGQGLQFLFEYFSETQRNKGNFPGRFSGRQFSNSRSEMNVSTLELGDSALYLCASSPGGPGNQPQHFGDGTRLSIL.

This chain connects TRBV5-1 to TRBJ2-3; TRBD2 aligns across 10 bases. CDR3 length: 14 amino acids. With 6 bases clipped from V and 5 bases from J, the junction kept 6 bases outside the gene matches. Germline assignment: CDR1 SGHRS and CDR2 YFSETQ. CDR3 coding DNA: TGCGCCAGCAAAGGCGCTAGCGGGAGAGATACGCAGTATTTT. Translation gives CASKGASGRDTQYF.

The chain employs TRBV24-1 and TRBJ1-2, with 9 bases lining up with TRBD1. Germline loops: CDR1 KGHDR, CDR2 SFDVKD. V was pared by 4 bases and J by 8 bases, with 7 bases of the junction left unmatched. The CDR3 spans 14 residues. The CDR3 here is CATSDTDRGGGYTF. The CDR3 DNA reads TGTGCCACCAGTGACACGGACAGGGGCGGCGGCTACACCTTC.

This chain connects TRBV7-2 to TRBJ1-2, with D possibly matching TRBD1 (6 bases). Germline CDR1 reads SGHTA; CDR2 reads FQGNSA. This CDR3 is built from 13 residues. The ends were cut back, 2 bases at V and 7 bases at J, with 11 bases in the middle. The CDR3 reads CASSLTGTGGYTF. The CDR3 DNA reads TGTGCCAGCAGCTTAACAGGGACTGGTGGCTACACCTTC.